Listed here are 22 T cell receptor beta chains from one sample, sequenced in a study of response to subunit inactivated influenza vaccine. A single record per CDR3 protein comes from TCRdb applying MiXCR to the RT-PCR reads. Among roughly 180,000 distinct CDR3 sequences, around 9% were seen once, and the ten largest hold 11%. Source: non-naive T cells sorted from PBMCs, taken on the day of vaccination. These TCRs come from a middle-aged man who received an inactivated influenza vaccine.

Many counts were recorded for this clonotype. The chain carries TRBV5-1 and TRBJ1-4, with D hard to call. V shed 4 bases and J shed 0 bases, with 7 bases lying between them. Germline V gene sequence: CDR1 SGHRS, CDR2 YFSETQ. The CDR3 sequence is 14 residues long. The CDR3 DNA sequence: TGCGCCAGCAGCGAGACAACAACTAATGAAAAACTGTTTTTT. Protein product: CASSETTTNEKLFF.

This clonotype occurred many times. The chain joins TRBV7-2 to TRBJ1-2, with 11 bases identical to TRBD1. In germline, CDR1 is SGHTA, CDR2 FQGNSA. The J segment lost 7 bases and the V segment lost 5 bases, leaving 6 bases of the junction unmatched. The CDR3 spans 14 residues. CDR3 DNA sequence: TGTGCCAGCAGCCATCGGACAGGGGGCGGTGGCTACACCTTC. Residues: CASSHRTGGGGYTF. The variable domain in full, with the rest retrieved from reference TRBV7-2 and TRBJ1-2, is GAGVSQSPSNKVTEKGKDVELRCDPISGHTALYWYRQSLGQGLEFLIYFQGNSAPDKSGLPSDRFSAERTGGSVSTLTIQRTQQEDSAVYLCASSHRTGGGGYTFGSGTRLTVV.

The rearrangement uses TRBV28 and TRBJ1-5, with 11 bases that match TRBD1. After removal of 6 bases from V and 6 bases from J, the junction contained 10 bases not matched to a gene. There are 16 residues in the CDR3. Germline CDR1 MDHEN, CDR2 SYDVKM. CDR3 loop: CASSWTGGVQGQPQHF. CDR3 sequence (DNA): TGTGCCAGCAGCTGGACAGGGGGCGTGCAAGGTCAGCCCCAGCATTTT.

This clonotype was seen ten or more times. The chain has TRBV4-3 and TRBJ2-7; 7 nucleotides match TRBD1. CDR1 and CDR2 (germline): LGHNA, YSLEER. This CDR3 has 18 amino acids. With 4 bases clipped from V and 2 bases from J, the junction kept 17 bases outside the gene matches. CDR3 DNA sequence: TGCGCCAGCAGCCGATACCAGGGACCCGGGACAGAAGCCTACGAGCAGTACTTC. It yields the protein CASSRYQGPGTEAYEQYF.

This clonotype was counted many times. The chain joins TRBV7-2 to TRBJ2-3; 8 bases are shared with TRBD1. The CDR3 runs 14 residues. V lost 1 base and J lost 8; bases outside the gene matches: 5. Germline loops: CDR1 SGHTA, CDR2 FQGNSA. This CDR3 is CASSLGTGSPTQYF. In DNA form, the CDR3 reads TGTGCCAGCAGCTTAGGGACAGGGAGCCCTACGCAGTATTTT.

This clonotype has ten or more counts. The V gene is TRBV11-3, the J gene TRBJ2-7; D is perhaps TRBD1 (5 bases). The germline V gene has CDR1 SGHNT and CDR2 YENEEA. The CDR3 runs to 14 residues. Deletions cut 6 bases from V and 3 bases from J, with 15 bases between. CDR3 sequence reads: CASRPGRVLYEQYF. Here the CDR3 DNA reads TGTGCCAGCAGACCGGGCAGGGTTCTCTACGAGCAGTACTTC.

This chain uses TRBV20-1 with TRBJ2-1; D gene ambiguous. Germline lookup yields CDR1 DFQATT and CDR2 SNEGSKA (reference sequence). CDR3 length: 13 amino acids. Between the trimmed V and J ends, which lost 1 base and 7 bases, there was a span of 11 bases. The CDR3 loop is CSARAFGKNEQFF. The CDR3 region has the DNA TGCAGTGCTAGAGCGTTTGGGAAGAATGAGCAGTTCTTC.

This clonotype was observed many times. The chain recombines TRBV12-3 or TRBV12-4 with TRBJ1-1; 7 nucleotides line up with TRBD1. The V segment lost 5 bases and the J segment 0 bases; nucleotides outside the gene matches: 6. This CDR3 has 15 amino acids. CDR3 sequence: CASSPGQRMNTEAFF. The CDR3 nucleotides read TGTGCCAGCAGTCCGGGACAGAGAATGAACACTGAAGCTTTCTTT.

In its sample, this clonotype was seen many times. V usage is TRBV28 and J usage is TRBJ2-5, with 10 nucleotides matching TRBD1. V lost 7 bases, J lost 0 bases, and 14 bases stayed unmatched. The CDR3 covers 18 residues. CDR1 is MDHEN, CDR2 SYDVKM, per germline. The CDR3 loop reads CASKKPGQGIVYQETQYF. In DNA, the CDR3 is TGTGCCAGCAAAAAACCGGGACAGGGGATCGTGTACCAAGAGACCCAGTACTTC.

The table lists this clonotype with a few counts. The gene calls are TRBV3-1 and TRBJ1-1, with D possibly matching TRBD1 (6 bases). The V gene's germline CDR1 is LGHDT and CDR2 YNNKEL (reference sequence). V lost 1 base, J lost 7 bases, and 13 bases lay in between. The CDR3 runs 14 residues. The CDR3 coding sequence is TGTGCCAGCAGCCAAGGACAAGGGGGTGGTGAAGCTTTCTTT. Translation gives CASSQGQGGGEAFF.

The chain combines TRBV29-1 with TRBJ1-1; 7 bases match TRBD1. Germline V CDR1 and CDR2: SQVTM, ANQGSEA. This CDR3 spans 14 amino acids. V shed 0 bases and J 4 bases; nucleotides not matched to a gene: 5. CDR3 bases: TGCAGCGTTGAAGATTGGGCAGGGGGCACTGAAGCTTTCTTT. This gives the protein CSVEDWAGGTEAFF. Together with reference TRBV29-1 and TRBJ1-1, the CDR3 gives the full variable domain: SAVISQKPSRDICQRGTSLTIQCQVDSQVTMMFWYRQQPGQSLTLIATANQGSEATYESGFVIDKFPISRPNLTFSTLTVSNMSPEDSSIYLCSVEDWAGGTEAFFGQGTRLTVV.

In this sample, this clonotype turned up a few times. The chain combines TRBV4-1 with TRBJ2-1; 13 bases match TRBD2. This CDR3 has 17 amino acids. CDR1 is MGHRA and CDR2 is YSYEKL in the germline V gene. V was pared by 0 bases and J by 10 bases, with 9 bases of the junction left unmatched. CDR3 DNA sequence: TGCGCCAGCAGCCAAGATGTGACTAGCGGGGGGTGGAGGGAGCAGTTCTTC. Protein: CASSQDVTSGGWREQFF.

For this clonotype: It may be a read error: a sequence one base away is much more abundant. CDR3 protein: CSVEDRARFQTGKTDTQYF. The CDR3 nucleotides read TGCAGCGTTGAAGATCGAGCCCGTTTCCAGACAGGGAAAACAGATACGCAGTATTTT. The chain is built from TRBV29-1 and TRBJ2-3; 7 nucleotides agree with TRBD1. Losses at the gene ends were 0 bases for V and 3 bases for J; bases not matched to a gene: 18. This CDR3 comprises 19 residues. The germline CDR1 and CDR2 sequences are SQVTM and ANQGSEA.

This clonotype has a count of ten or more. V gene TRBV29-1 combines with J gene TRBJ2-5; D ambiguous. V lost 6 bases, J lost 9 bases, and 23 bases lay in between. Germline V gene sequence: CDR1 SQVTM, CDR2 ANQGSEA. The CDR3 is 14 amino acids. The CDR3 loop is CSVRGPDPGLSQYF. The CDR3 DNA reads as TGCAGCGTCCGAGGACCCGACCCTGGTTTGTCCCAGTACTTC.

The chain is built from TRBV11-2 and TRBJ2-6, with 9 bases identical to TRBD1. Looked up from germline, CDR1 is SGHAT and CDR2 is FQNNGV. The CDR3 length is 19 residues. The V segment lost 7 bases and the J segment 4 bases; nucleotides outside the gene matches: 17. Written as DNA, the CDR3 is TGTGCCAGCAACTACAGGTGGAGGACAGGGGTATCCGGGGCCAACGTCCTGACTTTC. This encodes CASNYRWRTGVSGANVLTF. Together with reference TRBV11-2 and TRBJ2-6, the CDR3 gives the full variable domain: EAGVAQSPRYKIIEKRQSVAFWCNPISGHATLYWYQQILGQGPKLLIQFQNNGVVDDSQLPKDRFSAERLKGVDSTLKIQPAKLEDSAVYLCASNYRWRTGVSGANVLTFGAGSRLTVL.

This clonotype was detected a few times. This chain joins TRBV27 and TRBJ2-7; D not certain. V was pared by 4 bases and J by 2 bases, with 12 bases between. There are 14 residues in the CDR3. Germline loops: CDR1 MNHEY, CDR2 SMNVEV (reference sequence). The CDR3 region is CASSSSAIPYEQYF. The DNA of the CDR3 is TGTGCCAGCAGTTCTTCTGCTATACCCTACGAGCAGTACTTC.

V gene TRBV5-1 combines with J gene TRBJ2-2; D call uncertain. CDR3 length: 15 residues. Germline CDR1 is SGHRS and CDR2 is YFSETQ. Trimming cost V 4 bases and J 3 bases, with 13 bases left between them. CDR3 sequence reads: CASSLSGRDTGELFF. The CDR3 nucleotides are TGCGCCAGCAGCCTATCCGGTCGGGACACCGGGGAGCTGTTTTTT.

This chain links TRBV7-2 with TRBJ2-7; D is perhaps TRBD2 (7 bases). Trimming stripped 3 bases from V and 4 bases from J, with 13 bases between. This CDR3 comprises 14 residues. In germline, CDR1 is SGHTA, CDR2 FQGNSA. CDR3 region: CASSLPGGWYEQYF. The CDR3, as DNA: TGTGCCAGCAGCTTGCCGGGGGGCTGGTACGAGCAGTACTTC.

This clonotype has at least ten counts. The CDR3 spells CASRIQQFLSPGVRPGEQYF. CDR3 sequence (DNA): TGTGCCAGCAGAATCCAGCAGTTTTTGTCTCCGGGAGTTAGGCCAGGCGAGCAGTACTTC. V usage is TRBV28 and J usage is TRBJ2-7; a weak D match, TRBD2 (6 bases). Trimming took 6 bases from V and 6 from J, leaving 36 bases between them. Germline V lookup: CDR1 MDHEN, CDR2 SYDVKM. The CDR3 is 20 amino acids.

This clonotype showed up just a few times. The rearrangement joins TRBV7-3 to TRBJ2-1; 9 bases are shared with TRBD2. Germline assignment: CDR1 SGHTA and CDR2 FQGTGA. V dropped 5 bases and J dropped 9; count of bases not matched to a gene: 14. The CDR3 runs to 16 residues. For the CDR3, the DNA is TGTGCCAGCAGCCCAATTAGTCTAGCGGGAAGGGGTGAGCAGTTCTTC. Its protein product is CASSPISLAGRGEQFF.

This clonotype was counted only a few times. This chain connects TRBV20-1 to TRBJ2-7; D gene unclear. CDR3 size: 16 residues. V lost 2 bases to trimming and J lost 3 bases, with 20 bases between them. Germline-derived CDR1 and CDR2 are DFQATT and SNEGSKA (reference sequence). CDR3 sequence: CSARPPATFLIYEQYF. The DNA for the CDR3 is TGCAGTGCTAGACCTCCCGCGACCTTTTTGATCTACGAGCAGTACTTC.

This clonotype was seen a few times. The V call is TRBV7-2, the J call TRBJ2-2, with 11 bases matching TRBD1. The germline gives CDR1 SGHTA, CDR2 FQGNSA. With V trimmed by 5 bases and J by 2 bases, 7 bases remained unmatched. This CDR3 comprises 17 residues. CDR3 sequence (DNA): TGTGCCAGCAGCCGAATGGGACAGGGGGTAAACACCGGGGAGCTGTTTTTT. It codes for CASSRMGQGVNTGELFF.